A single sample is the source of the 31 T cell receptor beta chains below, sequenced in a study of T cells in Graves' hyperthyroidism and ophthalmopathy. Amplification of TCR beta CDR3 regions used RNA as the template. First-round RT-PCR with HTBI primers amplified the TCR CDR3 region. TCRdb recomputed calls from the multiplex PCR reads with MiXCR, one row per CDR3 protein. The data show about 560,000 distinct CDR3 sequences, with 16% seen just once and about 18% held by the top ten. The sample comprised blood. These receptors were collected from a woman between 18 and 29 years old with Graves' hyperthyroidism.

This clonotype came up many times. The J gene is TRBJ2-1, the V gene TRBV27; TRBD2 is a possible D gene (5 bases). The CDR3 is made up of 16 amino acids. Germline CDR1 and CDR2: MNHEY and SMNVEV (reference sequence). The V end lost 5 bases, the J end lost 9 bases, and 23 bases lay between the germline ends. The chain's CDR3 is CASSARDPGLGVEQFF. The DNA of the CDR3 is TGTGCCAGCAGTGCCCGGGATCCGGGGTTAGGTGTTGAGCAGTTCTTC.

The sample holds many counts of this clonotype. The chain recombines TRBV30 with TRBJ2-1; D is ambiguous. V was cut by 3 bases and J by 3 bases, with 3 bases left in between. The CDR3 covers 11 residues. Germline CDR1 GTSNPN, CDR2 SVGIG (reference sequence). The CDR3 DNA follows: TGTGCCTGGAGAGACTACAATGAGCAGTTCTTC. It yields the protein CAWRDYNEQFF.

This rearrangement joins TRBV19 to TRBJ2-1, with 7 bases identical to TRBD1. From germline, CDR1 is LNHDA and CDR2 SQIVND (reference sequence). The length of the CDR3 is 14 residues. V shed 5 bases, J shed 9 bases, and the junction held 10 bases outside the gene matches. In DNA form, the CDR3 reads TGTGCCAGTAGTTTCACCCGGGCAGGGGGTGAGCAGTTCTTC. The encoded protein is CASSFTRAGGEQFF.

This clonotype was observed a handful of times. The chain employs TRBV24-1 and TRBJ1-4, with TRBD1 as a possible D gene (6 bases). The CDR3 totals 17 residues. The germline V gene has CDR1 KGHDR and CDR2 SFDVKD. Trimming removed 0 bases at V and 4 bases at J, with 14 bases between. DNA for the CDR3: TGTGCCACCAGTGATTTGCGGGGTACAGGGCATAATGAAAAACTGTTTTTT. It is translated as CATSDLRGTGHNEKLFF.

There are many counts of this clonotype. The chain has TRBV11-2 and TRBJ2-3; 11 nucleotides agree with TRBD2. CDR3 length: 15 amino acids. CDR1 is SGHAT and CDR2 is FQNNGV in the germline V gene. Trimming cost V 3 bases and J 5 bases; bases outside gene matches: 4. In nucleotides, the CDR3 is TGTGCCAGCAGCTTGAGACTAGCGGGAATAGATACGCAGTATTTT. Translation gives CASSLRLAGIDTQYF.

This clonotype came up a few times. DNA for the CDR3: TGTGCCAGCAGCGTAGCACTGTCCGCCCAAGAGACCCAGTACTTC. It codes for CASSVALSAQETQYF. The chain uses TRBV9 and TRBJ2-5, with D unresolved. CDR1 is SGDLS, CDR2 YYNGEE, per germline. There are 15 residues in the CDR3. V gave up 0 bases and J gave up 1 base, with 10 bases separating them.

In its sample, this clonotype was seen many times. This sequence joins TRBV6-1 and TRBJ2-5; D ambiguous. The germline V and J ends were trimmed by 4 bases and 2 bases, with 11 bases remaining between them. The germline CDR1 and CDR2 sequences are MNHNS and SASEGT. This CDR3 has 14 amino acids. CDR3 bases: TGTGCCAGCAGTGTTTACGGGTCTCAAGAGACCCAGTACTTC. This encodes CASSVYGSQETQYF.

This chain links TRBV5-1 with TRBJ2-2; 7 bases map to TRBD2. The CDR3 is 16 amino acids. Trimming removed 0 bases from V and 5 bases from J; junction bases left unmatched: 7. Germline V gene lookup returns CDR1 SGHRS and CDR2 YFSETQ. CDR3 nucleotide sequence: TGCGCCAGCAGCTTGGGGATCCGGCGGGAGACCGGGGAGCTGTTTTTT. It encodes CASSLGIRRETGELFF.

This chain connects TRBV5-8 to TRBJ2-3; D is possibly TRBD1 or TRBD2 (5 bases each). Trimming took off 1 base at V and 3 bases at J, with 15 bases between the two ends. The CDR3 spans 16 residues. Germline CDR1 is SGHTS and CDR2 is YDEGEE. CDR3 nucleotide sequence: TGTGCCAGCAGCTTGCCGGCAGGGTGGAGGACAGATACGCAGTATTTT. Its translation is CASSLPAGWRTDTQYF.

This clonotype was seen at least ten times. J is TRBJ2-3 and V is TRBV7-2; no definite D call. Trimming pared 2 bases from V and 4 bases from J, leaving 4 bases between. CDR1 is SGHTA, CDR2 FQGNSA, per germline. The CDR3 runs 12 residues. The CDR3 sequence: CASSLQADTQYF. For the CDR3, the DNA is TGTGCCAGCAGCTTACAGGCAGATACGCAGTATTTT.

With respect to this clonotype: One end of the junction varies from germline; a read error may be responsible. The rearrangement joins TRBV5-1 to TRBJ2-1; no reliable D call. The CDR3 length is 12 residues. The germline gives CDR1 SGHRS, CDR2 YFSETQ. CDR3 protein: CASSSICNEQFF. The CDR3, as DNA: TGTGCCAGCAGCTCGATTTGCAATGAGCAGTTCTTC. The variable domain in full, with the rest retrieved from reference TRBV5-1 and TRBJ2-1, is KAGVTQTPRYLIKTRGQQVTLSCSPISGHRSVSWYQQTPGQGLQFLFEYFSETQRNKGNFPGRFSGRQFSNSRSEMNVSTLELGDSALYLCASSSICNEQFFGPGTRLTVL.

As for this clonotype: A much larger clone sits a single nucleotide away, making a read error possible. The chain is built from TRBV2 and TRBJ2-2; 8 bases agree with TRBD2. The CDR3 covers 15 residues. From germline, CDR1 is SNHLY and CDR2 FYNNEI. CDR3 residues: CASSEGAGGTGELVF. Written as DNA, the CDR3 is TGTGCCAGCAGTGAAGGCGCGGGAGGTACCGGGGAGCTGGTTTTT. Supplemented by reference TRBV2 and TRBJ2-2, the full variable domain reads EPEVTQTPSHQVTQMGQEVILRCVPISNHLYFYWYRQILGQKVEFLVSFYNNEISEKSEIFDDQFSVERPDGSNFTLKIRSTKLEDSAMYFCASSEGAGGTGELVFGEGSRLTVL.

V is TRBV19 and J is TRBJ2-7, with a tentative D call TRBD2 (7 bases). V lost 6 bases and J 5 bases, leaving 17 bases between the germline ends. Per germline, CDR1 LNHDA and CDR2 SQIVND (reference sequence). CDR3 length: 14 residues. The CDR3 DNA sequence: TGTGCCAGTAGACAGGGCGGGGGTTCCGACGAGCAGTACTTC. Translation gives CASRQGGGSDEQYF.

The table lists this clonotype with a few counts. V usage is TRBV20-1 and J usage is TRBJ1-2; 7 bases match TRBD1. The CDR3 spans 12 residues. Germline CDR1 DFQATT, CDR2 SNEGSKA (reference sequence). V gave up 5 bases and J gave up 3 bases; unmatched junction bases: 3. The CDR3 DNA reads TGCAGTGCTCGAGGACAGGACTATGGCTACACCTTC. Protein product: CSARGQDYGYTF.

This clonotype was counted many times. As DNA, the CDR3 is TGTGCCAGCACTAACACGAAAGTGACTACTTACAATGAGCAGTTCTTC. It specifies CASTNTKVTTYNEQFF. This chain links TRBV7-6 with TRBJ2-1, with D maybe TRBD2 (5 bases). The germline CDR1 and CDR2 sequences are SGHVS and FNYEAQ. The CDR3 has 16 residues. V was pared by 7 bases and J by 4 bases, with 20 bases between.

This clonotype was seen a few times. The V gene is TRBV5-1, the J gene TRBJ2-1; perhaps TRBD1 as D (5 bases). Germline loops: CDR1 SGHRS, CDR2 YFSETQ. V dropped 4 bases and J dropped 4 bases, with 12 bases sitting between them. CDR3 size: 14 residues. The CDR3, as DNA: TGCGCCAGCAGCCTGGACAAGCTATACAATGAGCAGTTCTTC. Its translation: CASSLDKLYNEQFF.

Many counts were recorded for this clonotype. The J gene is TRBJ2-7, the V gene TRBV4-3; TRBD1 aligns across 9 bases. The CDR3 totals 14 residues. The trim removed 3 bases at V and 5 bases at J, leaving 5 bases unmatched. Germline V gene sequence: CDR1 LGHNA, CDR2 YSLEER. The CDR3 loop is CASSQDRGQNEQYF. The CDR3 coding sequence is TGCGCCAGCAGCCAGGACAGGGGACAGAACGAGCAGTACTTC.

This clonotype has at least ten counts. The chain employs TRBV28 and TRBJ2-5, with D unresolved. V lost 3 bases, J lost 4 bases, and 9 bases lay in between. The germline CDR1 and CDR2 sequences are MDHEN and SYDVKM. The CDR3 loop spans 13 amino acids. The CDR3 DNA sequence: TGTGCCAGCAGTTTTAGCCCAGGAGAGACCCAGTACTTC. Amino acid sequence: CASSFSPGETQYF.

V is TRBV7-2 and J is TRBJ1-6, with unresolved D. The CDR3 is 13 residues long. Trimming pared 4 bases from V and 6 bases from J, leaving 7 bases between. Per germline, CDR1 SGHTA and CDR2 FQGNSA. CDR3 in DNA: TGTGCCAGCAGCTCCGAGGGTAATTCACCCCTCCACTTT. It yields the protein CASSSEGNSPLHF. The complete variable domain, with remaining parts taken from reference TRBV7-2 and TRBJ1-6, reads GAGVSQSPSNKVTEKGKDVELRCDPISGHTALYWYRQSLGQGLEFLIYFQGNSAPDKSGLPSDRFSAERTGGSVSTLTIQRTQQEDSAVYLCASSSEGNSPLHFGNGTRLTVT.

This clonotype was picked up a small number of times. The V gene is TRBV7-9, the J gene TRBJ1-1; 7 bases match TRBD1. V shed 3 bases, J shed 8 bases, and the junction held 9 bases outside the gene matches. The length of the CDR3 is 14 residues. Germline-derived CDR1 and CDR2 are SEHNR and FQNEAQ (reference sequence). CDR3 protein: CASSLSTGHREAFF. The CDR3 DNA reads as TGTGCCAGCAGCTTGTCGACAGGGCATCGGGAAGCTTTCTTT. Full variable domain (remainder filled in from reference TRBV7-9 and TRBJ1-1): DTGVSQNPRHKITKRGQNVTFRCDPISEHNRLYWYRQTLGQGPEFLTYFQNEAQLEKSRLLSDRFSAERPKGSFSTLEIQRTEQGDSAMYLCASSLSTGHREAFFGQGTRLTVV.

The chain has TRBV19 and TRBJ1-1, with unresolved D. Between the trimmed V and J ends, which lost 3 bases and 0 bases, there was a span of 11 bases. Germline values: CDR1 LNHDA, CDR2 SQIVND (reference sequence). This CDR3 is 15 amino acids long. The CDR3 spells CASSINRDLNTEAFF. The CDR3 nucleotides are TGTGCCAGTAGTATCAATCGGGATTTGAACACTGAAGCTTTCTTT.

V and J are TRBV29-1 and TRBJ2-1, with D possibly called TRBD1 or TRBD2 (5 bases each). Germline values: CDR1 SQVTM, CDR2 ANQGSEA. The CDR3 consists of 11 residues. V lost 6 bases to trimming and J lost 12 bases, with 15 bases between them. CDR3 amino acids: CSVLPTEGQFF. The CDR3, as DNA: TGCAGCGTCCTACCGACAGAGGGGCAGTTCTTC.

This clonotype was picked up a small number of times. The chain recombines TRBV12-3 or TRBV12-4 with TRBJ1-1; no clear D. CDR3 length: 12 amino acids. V was trimmed by 3 bases and J by 9 bases, leaving 11 bases between them. The CDR3 protein is CASSFVENKAFF. CDR3 nucleotide sequence: TGTGCCAGCAGTTTCGTTGAGAATAAAGCTTTCTTT.

This clonotype showed up just a few times. This chain links TRBV19 with TRBJ1-5, with D unresolved. V was trimmed by 10 bases and J by 0 bases, leaving 10 bases between them. The CDR3 contains 13 residues. Germline assignment: CDR1 LNHDA and CDR2 SQIVND (reference sequence). DNA of the CDR3: TGTGCCACTACAGAGAATAGCAATCAGCCCCAGCATTTT. It specifies CATTENSNQPQHF. Supplemented by reference TRBV19 and TRBJ1-5, the full variable domain reads DGGITQSPKYLFRKEGQNVTLSCEQNLNHDAMYWYRQDPGQGLRLIYYSQIVNDFQKGDIAEGYSVSREKKESFPLTVTSAQKNPTAFYLCATTENSNQPQHFGDGTRLSIL.

This clonotype was observed a handful of times. The V call is TRBV6-2 or TRBV6-3, the J call TRBJ1-5; D possibly corresponds to TRBD1 (6 bases). CDR3 size: 16 residues. The V gene lost 5 bases and the J gene lost 3 bases, with 17 bases spanning the gap. The V gene's germline CDR1 is MNHEY and CDR2 SVGEGT. The CDR3 nucleotides are TGTGCCAGCAGTCCCGCAGTAGGGGGATACAATCAGCCCCAGCATTTT. Encoded protein: CASSPAVGGYNQPQHF.

On this clonotype itself: At one end the junction does not follow the germline gene, possibly because of a read error. This chain uses TRBV2 with TRBJ2-2; D gene unclear. Per the germline V gene, CDR1 is SNHLY and CDR2 is FYNNEI. This CDR3 has 14 amino acids. The CDR3 coding sequence is TGTGTCAGCAGTGAAGAGTCTGAAGCCGGGGAGCTGTTTTTT. This codes for CVSSEESEAGELFF. Filled out from reference TRBV2 and TRBJ2-2, the complete variable domain reads EPEVTQTPSHQVTQMGQEVILRCVPISNHLYFYWYRQILGQKVEFLVSFYNNEISEKSEIFDDQFSVERPDGSNFTLKIRSTKLEDSAMYFCVSSEESEAGELFFGEGSRLTVL.

This chain connects TRBV24-1 to TRBJ2-5, with 12 bases that match TRBD2. Germline V gene data show CDR1 as KGHDR and CDR2 as SFDVKD. The V and J ends lost 4 bases and 5 bases, in that order; junction bases with no gene match: 4. This CDR3 spans 15 amino acids. CDR3 in amino acids: CATSDGLAGRETQYF. The CDR3 region has the DNA TGTGCCACCAGTGACGGACTAGCGGGGCGGGAGACCCAGTACTTC.

J is TRBJ2-7 and V is TRBV5-5; weak D call: TRBD1 (6 bases). Trimming pared 5 bases from V and 3 bases from J, leaving 15 bases between. Germline V gene sequence: CDR1 SGHKS, CDR2 YYEKEE (reference sequence). This CDR3 spans 14 amino acids. The CDR3, as DNA: TGTGCCAGCAGACCAGTATACAGGGTCTACGAGCAGTACTTC. Translated, it gives CASRPVYRVYEQYF. The whole variable domain, filled in from reference TRBV5-5 and TRBJ2-7, reads DAGVTQSPTHLIKTRGQQVTLRCSPISGHKSVSWYQQVLGQGPQFIFQYYEKEERGRGNFPDRFSARQFPNYSSELNVNALLLGDSALYLCASRPVYRVYEQYFGPGTRLTVT.

The genes are TRBV2 and TRBJ1-3; 11 bases map to TRBD1. The CDR3 is 18 residues long. CDR1 is SNHLY, CDR2 FYNNEI, per germline. Trimming took 0 bases from V and 0 from J; bases not matched to a gene: 4. CDR3 region: CASSEAPGQGDSGNTIYF. The CDR3 DNA follows: TGTGCCAGCAGTGAAGCCCCGGGACAGGGGGACTCTGGAAACACCATATATTTT.

This clonotype appeared a few times. The chain combines TRBV12-3 or TRBV12-4 with TRBJ2-1, with 8 bases lining up with TRBD2. J gave up 7 bases and V 7 bases, and 9 bases lay outside the gene matches. The CDR3 runs to 14 residues. CDR3 sequence: CASIITGGQNEQFF. The CDR3, as DNA: TGTGCCAGCATTATCACGGGGGGGCAAAATGAGCAGTTCTTC.

Only a few counts were recorded for this clonotype. The rearrangement joins TRBV18 to TRBJ2-1, with D possibly being TRBD2 (6 bases). With 3 bases removed from V and 0 bases from J, the gap between germline ends came to 15 bases. This CDR3 is 17 amino acids long. The germline V gene has CDR1 KGHSH and CDR2 LQKENI. CDR3: CASSPNAGYRSYNEQFF. The DNA for the CDR3 is TGTGCCAGCTCACCTAACGCGGGGTATCGCTCCTACAATGAGCAGTTCTTC.